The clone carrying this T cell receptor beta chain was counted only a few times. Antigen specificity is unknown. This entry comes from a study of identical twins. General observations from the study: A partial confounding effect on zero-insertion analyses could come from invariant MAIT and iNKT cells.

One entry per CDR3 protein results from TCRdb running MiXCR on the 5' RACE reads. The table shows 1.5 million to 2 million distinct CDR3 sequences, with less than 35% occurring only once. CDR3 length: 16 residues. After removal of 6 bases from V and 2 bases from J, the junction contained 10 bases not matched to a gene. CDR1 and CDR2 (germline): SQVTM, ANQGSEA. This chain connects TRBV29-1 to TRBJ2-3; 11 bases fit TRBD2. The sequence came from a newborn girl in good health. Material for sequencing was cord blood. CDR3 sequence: CSVLGATSGVTDTQYF. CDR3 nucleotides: TGCAGCGTACTGGGGGCGACTAGCGGGGTCACAGATACGCAGTATTTT.